Listed below are T cell receptor beta chains from one sample, sequenced in a study of human T cells and chemical hapten exposure. A single record per CDR3 protein comes from TCRdb applying MiXCR to the RACE reads. The sample consists of roughly 62,000 distinct CDR3 sequences, roughly 12% of them appearing once. Sequences were derived from whole blood, sampled in connection with sensitization to the hapten diphenylcyclopropenone (DPC). These receptors came from a man aged 25-40 years with alopecia areata. Some clones in this sample may be carry-over from other donors' samples. Each CDR3 is given with its conserved first and last residue. Each record gives: V gene, J gene, clone size, D gene, CDR3 DNA, CDR3 protein. D genes are given only for firm matches. Not every row has a clone size; where given, it reads once, few, many or a size class.

V: TRBV3-2
J: TRBJ1-2
size: few
D: -
DNA: TGTGCCAGCAGCCCAAGGGGCAGGATTTCGAAGTTCTATGGCTACACCTTC
CDR3: CASSPRGRISKFYGYTF

V: TRBV7-9
J: TRBJ2-1
size: many
D: -
DNA: TGTGCCAGCAGCAATGGGGTAGCGGAGTACAATGAGCAGTTCTTC
CDR3: CASSNGVAEYNEQFF

V: TRBV20-1
J: TRBJ1-1
size: -
D: -
DNA: TGCAGTGCTAGAGACCTCCTTCTGACTGAAGCTTTCTTT
CDR3: CSARDLLLTEAFF

V: TRBV9
J: TRBJ1-5
size: few
D: -
DNA: TGTGCCAGCAGTGTCGGGGCTTATAGCAATCAGCCCCAGCATTTT
CDR3: CASSVGAYSNQPQHF

V: TRBV28
J: TRBJ2-3
size: -
D: -
DNA: TGTGCCAGCAGTTTTAAGGGCATCAGCACAGATACGCAGTATTTT
CDR3: CASSFKGISTDTQYF

V: TRBV4-2
J: TRBJ2-6
size: many
D: TRBD2
DNA: TGTGCCAGCAGCCAAGGCGAGAGCGGGACCTCTGCTTTCTCTGGGGCCAACGTCCTGACTTTC
CDR3: CASSQGESGTSAFSGANVLTF

V: TRBV6-5
J: TRBJ2-3
size: -
D: TRBD1
DNA: TGTGCCAGCAAGGCAGGGGGCGAAGATACGCAGTATTTT
CDR3: CASKAGGEDTQYF

V: TRBV29-1
J: TRBJ2-5
size: -
D: TRBD2
DNA: TGCAGCGTTGAAGGCGCCCTCGGGGGGCAAGAGACCCAGTACTTC
CDR3: CSVEGALGGQETQYF

V: TRBV6-5
J: TRBJ2-7
size: few
D: TRBD2
DNA: TGTGCCGGGCGGGGGTGGCGGTTCTACGAGCAGTACTTC
CDR3: CAGRGWRFYEQYF

V: TRBV28
J: TRBJ1-6
size: many
D: -
DNA: TGTGCCAGCGGGGGTTCCAATTCACCCCTCCACTTT
CDR3: CASGGSNSPLHF

V: TRBV10-3
J: TRBJ2-5
size: many
D: -
DNA: TGTGCCATCAGGCCCACCGGGGCCTCCGAGGAGACCCAGTACTTC
CDR3: CAIRPTGASEETQYF

V: TRBV6-4
J: TRBJ1-5
size: -
D: -
DNA: TGTGCCAGCAGTGAACGGAGCAATCAGCCCCAGCATTTT
CDR3: CASSERSNQPQHF

V: TRBV12-3/TRBV12-4
J: TRBJ2-7
size: many
D: TRBD2
DNA: TGTGCCAGCAGTTTAAGAGGAGCGGGGGGTCTCGAGCAGTACTTC
CDR3: CASSLRGAGGLEQYF

V: TRBV4-1
J: TRBJ1-1
size: -
D: TRBD1
DNA: TGCGCCAGCAAAAAACTCCCGGGACAGGTGAACACTGAAGCTTTCTTT
CDR3: CASKKLPGQVNTEAFF

V: TRBV28
J: TRBJ1-5
size: many
D: TRBD1
DNA: TGTGCCAGCAACAGGGACAGGGATGATCAGCCCCAGCATTTT
CDR3: CASNRDRDDQPQHF

V: TRBV4-1
J: TRBJ2-6
size: -
D: -
DNA: TGCGCCAGCAGCCAAGATATGAACTCTGGGGCCAACGTCCTGACTTTC
CDR3: CASSQDMNSGANVLTF

V: TRBV12-3/TRBV12-4
J: TRBJ2-3
size: -
D: -
DNA: TGTGCCAGCACCCGGGCCAGAAATACAGATACGCAGTATTTT
CDR3: CASTRARNTDTQYF

V: TRBV4-3
J: TRBJ2-7
size: -
D: -
DNA: TGCGCCAGCAGCCAAGATTGGGTAGGGTCCTACGAGCAGTACTTC
CDR3: CASSQDWVGSYEQYF

V: TRBV12-3/TRBV12-4
J: TRBJ2-6
size: many
D: -
DNA: TGTGCCAGCAGCCCCTCCGGCTTTGGGGCCAACGTCCTGACTTTC
CDR3: CASSPSGFGANVLTF

V: TRBV29-1
J: TRBJ1-1
size: many
D: -
DNA: TGCAGCGCCCAGAACACTGAAGCTTTCTTT
CDR3: CSAQNTEAFF

V: TRBV20-1
J: TRBJ2-5
size: many
D: TRBD2
DNA: TGCAGTGCTATTAACGGACTAGCGGGGGAAGAGACCCAGTACTTC
CDR3: CSAINGLAGEETQYF

V: TRBV5-5
J: TRBJ1-2
size: -
D: TRBD1
DNA: TGTGCCAGCAGCCCCTGGGACAGTCCAGCCTATGGCTACACCTTC
CDR3: CASSPWDSPAYGYTF

V: TRBV12-3/TRBV12-4
J: TRBJ2-2
size: many
D: -
DNA: TGTGCCAGCAGTTTAGGGGCCCCCGGGGAGCTGTTTTTT
CDR3: CASSLGAPGELFF

V: TRBV29-1
J: TRBJ2-7
size: -
D: TRBD1
DNA: TGCAGCGTTGAAGATAGCGGACAGGGGGCGACGGGGGAGCAGTACTTC
CDR3: CSVEDSGQGATGEQYF

V: TRBV7-9
J: TRBJ2-1
size: -
D: -
DNA: TGTACCAGCAGCTTACTCCCTGGGGTGGCCGGCAATGAGCAGTTCTTC
CDR3: CTSSLLPGVAGNEQFF

V: TRBV18
J: TRBJ1-2
size: -
D: TRBD1
DNA: TGTGCCAGCTCACCACCGATCGGACAGGGTGGCCCAAGACTTCATGGCTACACCTTC
CDR3: CASSPPIGQGGPRLHGYTF

V: TRBV6-5
J: TRBJ1-2
size: many
D: -
DNA: TGTGCCAGCCAGCAAAATCCGACGGTCTCTGGCTACACCTTC
CDR3: CASQQNPTVSGYTF

V: TRBV29-1
J: TRBJ2-6
size: many
D: -
DNA: TGCAGCGTTGCCAGGGCTGGGGCCAACGTCCTGACTTTC
CDR3: CSVARAGANVLTF

V: TRBV12-3/TRBV12-4
J: TRBJ2-5
size: -
D: -
DNA: TGTGCCAGCAGCCCGCAGGGTTGGGGGGATCAAGAGACCCAGTACTTC
CDR3: CASSPQGWGDQETQYF

V: TRBV15
J: TRBJ1-5
size: -
D: TRBD1
DNA: TGTGCCACCAGCAGGGGACAGGCGGATCAGCCCCAGCATTTT
CDR3: CATSRGQADQPQHF

V: TRBV20-1
J: TRBJ1-1
size: -
D: -
DNA: TGCAGTGCTAGAGTTCCCAGGGACGGAGGTGAAGCTTTCTTT
CDR3: CSARVPRDGGEAFF

V: TRBV28
J: TRBJ2-7
size: many
D: -
DNA: TGTGCCAGCAGAGGACCGCTGACCTCCTACGAGCAGTACTTC
CDR3: CASRGPLTSYEQYF

V: TRBV6-2/TRBV6-3
J: TRBJ2-7
size: many
D: TRBD2
DNA: TGTGCCAGCAGAACCGGGACGGGAGGGCAGTACTTC
CDR3: CASRTGTGGQYF

V: TRBV6-2/TRBV6-3
J: TRBJ2-7
size: -
D: TRBD1
DNA: TGTGCCAGCATGGACAGGGTACACGAGCAGTACTTC
CDR3: CASMDRVHEQYF

V: TRBV30
J: TRBJ2-7
size: few
D: -
DNA: TGTGCCTGGACAGGGGAATTCTACGAGCAGTACTTC
CDR3: CAWTGEFYEQYF

V: TRBV29-1
J: TRBJ1-2
size: few
D: -
DNA: TGCAGCGTTGGAGACAGCTATGGCTACACCTTC
CDR3: CSVGDSYGYTF

V: TRBV28
J: TRBJ2-7
size: many
D: -
DNA: TGTGCCAGCAGTTTATCAGGGTACGAGCAGTACTTC
CDR3: CASSLSGYEQYF

V: TRBV4-1
J: TRBJ1-5
size: -
D: -
DNA: TGCGCCAGCAGCCAAGATCAGGGCGTCCATCAGCCCCAGCGTTTT
CDR3: CASSQDQGVHQPQRF

V: TRBV6-5
J: TRBJ2-7
size: many
D: -
DNA: TGTGCCAGCAGTTACTCCGGGACCGACACCTACGAGCAGTACTTC
CDR3: CASSYSGTDTYEQYF

V: TRBV6-5
J: TRBJ1-5
size: -
D: -
DNA: TGTGCCAGCAGCCCGCTCGGCGACGCTAGCAATCAGCCCCAGCATTTT
CDR3: CASSPLGDASNQPQHF

V: TRBV12-3/TRBV12-4
J: TRBJ1-5
size: -
D: -
DNA: TGTGCCAGCAGTTTGGGCTTCGGGGGCAATCAGCCCCAGCATTTT
CDR3: CASSLGFGGNQPQHF

V: TRBV5-4
J: TRBJ1-2
size: few
D: -
DNA: TGTGCCAGCAGCTCCCAGGCCCTAAACTATGGCTACACCTTC
CDR3: CASSSQALNYGYTF

V: TRBV4-3
J: TRBJ1-6
size: few
D: -
DNA: TGCGCCAGCAGCCAAGATTTACCAGAACGTTCACCCCTCCACTTT
CDR3: CASSQDLPERSPLHF

V: TRBV6-4
J: TRBJ1-1
size: many
D: TRBD1
DNA: TGTGCCAGCAGTCCAGACAGGGCGGGCACTGAAGCTTTCTTT
CDR3: CASSPDRAGTEAFF

V: TRBV19
J: TRBJ2-2
size: -
D: -
DNA: TGTGCCAGTAGCGTACAGGGAAGCCCCGGGGAGCTGTTTTTT
CDR3: CASSVQGSPGELFF

V: TRBV14
J: TRBJ2-7
size: many
D: -
DNA: TGTGCCAGCAGCCTCCGGAGGGTTTCCAACTACGAGCAGTACTTC
CDR3: CASSLRRVSNYEQYF

V: TRBV20-1
J: TRBJ2-1
size: few
D: TRBD1
DNA: TGCAGTGCTAGATCCCTGGGACAGGGCGAAAATGAGCAGTTCTTC
CDR3: CSARSLGQGENEQFF

V: TRBV24-1
J: TRBJ2-1
size: -
D: TRBD1
DNA: TGTGCCACCAGTGACCTGGGACAGGGGGCACTCAATGAGCAGTTCTTC
CDR3: CATSDLGQGALNEQFF

V: TRBV7-9
J: TRBJ1-4
size: many
D: TRBD1
DNA: TGTGCCAGCAGCAACCGGGACAGGGCTGAAAAACTGTTTTTT
CDR3: CASSNRDRAEKLFF

V: TRBV20-1
J: TRBJ1-2
size: many
D: -
DNA: TGCAGTGCTAGAGATACCTTTTCGGGCCATGGCTACACCTTC
CDR3: CSARDTFSGHGYTF

V: TRBV28
J: TRBJ2-1
size: -
D: -
DNA: TGTGCCAGCAGCCATCCCGAAGGGCATGAGCAGTTCTTC
CDR3: CASSHPEGHEQFF

V: TRBV3-1
J: TRBJ2-7
size: many
D: -
DNA: TGTGCCAGCAGCCAAGGTCCAGGGAAGGGCGAGCAGTACTTC
CDR3: CASSQGPGKGEQYF